The entry that follows covers one T cell receptor beta chain sequence. This record comes from a study of STAT5B mutations in CD4+ large granular lymphocyte leukemia. Assay used: immunoSEQ multiplex PCR; TCRdb lists only in-frame clones, some missing. The data show about 34,000 clones, with about four fifths seen just once and less than 2.5% held by the top ten. Sequenced input: CD4+ T cells from blood buffy coats. This TCR was sampled from a human donor in good health.

The CDR3 spells CASSTWTGTNYGYTF. The DNA for the CDR3 is TGTGCCAGCAGTACCTGGACAGGGACTAACTATGGCTACACCTTC. This chain uses TRBV27 with TRBJ1-2; 8 bases are shared with TRBD1. Germline CDR1 is MNHEY and CDR2 is SMNVEV (reference sequence). The CDR3 covers 15 residues. With V trimmed by 5 bases and J by 0 bases, 5 bases remained unmatched.